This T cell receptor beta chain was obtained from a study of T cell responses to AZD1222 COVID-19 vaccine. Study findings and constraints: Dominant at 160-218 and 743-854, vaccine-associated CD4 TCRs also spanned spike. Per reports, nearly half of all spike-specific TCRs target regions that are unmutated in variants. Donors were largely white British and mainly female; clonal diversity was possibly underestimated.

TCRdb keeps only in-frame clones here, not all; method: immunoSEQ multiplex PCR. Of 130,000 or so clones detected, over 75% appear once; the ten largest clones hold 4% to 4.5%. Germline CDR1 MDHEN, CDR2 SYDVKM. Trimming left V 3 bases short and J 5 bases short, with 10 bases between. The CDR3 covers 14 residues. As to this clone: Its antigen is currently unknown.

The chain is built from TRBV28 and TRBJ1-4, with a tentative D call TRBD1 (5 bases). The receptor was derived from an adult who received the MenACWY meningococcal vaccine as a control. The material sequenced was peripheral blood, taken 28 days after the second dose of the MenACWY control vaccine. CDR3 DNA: TGTGCCAGCAGTTTGGGGGGGTTGAATGAAAAACTGTTTTTT. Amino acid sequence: CASSLGGLNEKLFF.